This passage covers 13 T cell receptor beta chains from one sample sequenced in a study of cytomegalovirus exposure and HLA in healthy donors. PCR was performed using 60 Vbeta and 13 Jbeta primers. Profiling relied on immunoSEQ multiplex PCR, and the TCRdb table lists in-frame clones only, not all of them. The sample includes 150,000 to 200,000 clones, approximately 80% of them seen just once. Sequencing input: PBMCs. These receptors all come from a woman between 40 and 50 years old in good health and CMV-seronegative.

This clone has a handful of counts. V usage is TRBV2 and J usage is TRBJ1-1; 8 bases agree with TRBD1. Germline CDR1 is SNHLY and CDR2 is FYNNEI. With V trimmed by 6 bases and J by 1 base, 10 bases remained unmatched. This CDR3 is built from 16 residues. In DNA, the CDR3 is TGTGCCAGCAGATCCGGACAGGGAGGGCAGAACACTGAAGCTTTCTTT. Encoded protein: CASRSGQGGQNTEAFF.

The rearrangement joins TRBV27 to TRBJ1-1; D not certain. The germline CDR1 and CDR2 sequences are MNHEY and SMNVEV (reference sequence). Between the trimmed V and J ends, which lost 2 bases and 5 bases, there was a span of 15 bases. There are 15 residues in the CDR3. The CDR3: CASSLRAGTRTEAFF. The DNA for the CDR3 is TGTGCCAGCAGTTTAAGGGCAGGCACTAGGACTGAAGCTTTCTTT.

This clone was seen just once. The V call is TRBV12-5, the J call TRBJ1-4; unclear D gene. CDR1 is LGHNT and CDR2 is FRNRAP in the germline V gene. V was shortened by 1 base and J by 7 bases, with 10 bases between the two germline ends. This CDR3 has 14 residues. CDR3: CASGLEGGSEKLFF. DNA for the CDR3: TGTGCTAGTGGTTTGGAAGGAGGAAGTGAAAAACTGTTTTTT.

CDR3 nucleotides: TGTGCCAGCAGCCGCGGGACGGCCGCAACTAATGAAAAACTGTTTTTT. Its protein product is CASSRGTAATNEKLFF. The gene calls are TRBV5-8 and TRBJ1-4, with D possibly matching TRBD1 (5 bases). This CDR3 has 16 amino acids. Trimming pared 4 bases from V and 0 bases from J, leaving 13 bases between. Germline V gives CDR1 SGHTS, CDR2 YDEGEE.

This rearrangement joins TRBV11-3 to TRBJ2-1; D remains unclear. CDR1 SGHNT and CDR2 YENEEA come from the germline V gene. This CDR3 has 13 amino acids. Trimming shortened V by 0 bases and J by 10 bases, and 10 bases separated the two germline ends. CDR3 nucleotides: TGTGCCAGCAGCTTAGAGGGCCGTAGGGAGCAGTTCTTC. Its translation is CASSLEGRREQFF.

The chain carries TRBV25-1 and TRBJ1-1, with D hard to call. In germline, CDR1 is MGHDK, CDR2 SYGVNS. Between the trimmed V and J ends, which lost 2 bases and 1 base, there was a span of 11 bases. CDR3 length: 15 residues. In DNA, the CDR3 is TGTGCCAGCAGTGAAAATCGTGCGGGGAACACTGAAGCTTTCTTT. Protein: CASSENRAGNTEAFF.

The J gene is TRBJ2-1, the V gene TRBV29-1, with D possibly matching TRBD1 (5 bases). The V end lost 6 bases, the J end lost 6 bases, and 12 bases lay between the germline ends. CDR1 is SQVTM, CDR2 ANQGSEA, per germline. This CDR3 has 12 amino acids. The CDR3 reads CSVDHRGNEQFF. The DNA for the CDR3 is TGCAGCGTCGACCATAGGGGCAATGAGCAGTTCTTC.

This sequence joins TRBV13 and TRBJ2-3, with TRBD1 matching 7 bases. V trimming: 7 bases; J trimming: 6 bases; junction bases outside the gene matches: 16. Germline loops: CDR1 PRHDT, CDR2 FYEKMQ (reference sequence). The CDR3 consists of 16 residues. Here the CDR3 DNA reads TGTGCCAGCACCTCCCGGCGGACAGGTCGGCGGGATACGCAGTATTTT. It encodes CASTSRRTGRRDTQYF.

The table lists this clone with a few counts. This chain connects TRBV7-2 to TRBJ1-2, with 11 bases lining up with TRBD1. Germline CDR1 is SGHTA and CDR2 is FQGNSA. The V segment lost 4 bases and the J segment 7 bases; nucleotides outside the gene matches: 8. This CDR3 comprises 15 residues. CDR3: CASSSRTGGSGGYTF. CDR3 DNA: TGTGCCAGCAGCTCCCGGACAGGGGGCTCTGGTGGCTACACCTTC.

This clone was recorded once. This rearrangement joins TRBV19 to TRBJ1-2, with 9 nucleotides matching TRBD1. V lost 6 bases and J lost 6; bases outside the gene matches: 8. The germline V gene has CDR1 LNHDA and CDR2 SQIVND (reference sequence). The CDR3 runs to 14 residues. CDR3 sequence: CASSLDRGVDGYTF. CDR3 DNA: TGTGCCAGTAGCCTAGACAGGGGGGTTGATGGCTACACCTTC.

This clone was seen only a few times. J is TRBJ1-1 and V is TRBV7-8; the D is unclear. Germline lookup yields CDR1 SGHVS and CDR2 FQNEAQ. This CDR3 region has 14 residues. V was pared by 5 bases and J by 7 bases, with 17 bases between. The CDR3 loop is CASSLRRRGDEAFF. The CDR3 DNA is TGTGCCAGCAGCCTTCGACGCAGAGGCGATGAAGCTTTCTTT.

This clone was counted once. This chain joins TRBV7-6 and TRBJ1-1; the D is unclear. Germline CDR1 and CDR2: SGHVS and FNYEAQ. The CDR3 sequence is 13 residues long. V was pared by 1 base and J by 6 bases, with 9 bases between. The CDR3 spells CASSLGAAPEAFF. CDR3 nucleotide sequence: TGTGCCAGCAGCTTAGGGGCAGCCCCTGAAGCTTTCTTT.

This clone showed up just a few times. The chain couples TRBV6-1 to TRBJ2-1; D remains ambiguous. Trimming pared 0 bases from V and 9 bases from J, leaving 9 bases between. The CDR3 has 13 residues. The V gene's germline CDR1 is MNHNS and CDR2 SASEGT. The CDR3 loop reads CASSEALRGEQFF. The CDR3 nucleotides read TGTGCCAGCAGTGAAGCGCTTCGAGGTGAGCAGTTCTTC.